Here is one T cell receptor (beta chain) with its context. The data originate from a study of shared clonotypes between healthy human individuals. Sequencing used immunoSEQ multiplex PCR; TCRdb keeps in-frame clones, though not all of them. The data hold a few million clones, with roughly 95% observed a single time. The V gene end was trimmed by 8 bases and the J gene end by 3 bases; junction bases not matched to a gene: 13. This CDR3 has 15 residues. CDR1 and CDR2 (germline): LNHDA, SQIVND (reference sequence). The V gene is TRBV19, the J gene TRBJ2-7; 7 bases are a match to TRBD1. This clonotype originated in a man in his late teens or twenties in good health. The specimen was naive CD4+ T cells sorted from blood. Subset indicated: CD45RA+ positively selected. CDR3 coding DNA: TGTGCCAGTCGCAAATCCGGGACAGTGAACTACGAGCAGTACTTC. Residues: CASRKSGTVNYEQYF. The full variable domain, with the rest looked up from reference TRBV19 and TRBJ2-7, is DGGITQSPKYLFRKEGQNVTLSCEQNLNHDAMYWYRQDPGQGLRLIYYSQIVNDFQKGDIAEGYSVSREKKESFPLTVTSAQKNPTAFYLCASRKSGTVNYEQYFGPGTRLTVT.